This record concerns one T cell receptor (beta chain) sequence. This specimen comes from a study of blood T cell repertoires in COVID-19. Turning to the study itself: Some COVID-19 samples were acute and others convalescent; all came from the United States, Italy and Spain.

CDR3 length: 15 amino acids. Germline V gene lookup returns CDR1 SGDLS and CDR2 YYNGEE. V gave up 4 bases and J gave up 0 bases, with 13 bases separating them. Study processing details: Using reference gene primer amplification, nucleated cell counts were estimated. Here immunoSEQ multiplex PCR was the method, and the copy in TCRdb shows in-frame clones only, minus some. V and J calls and clone size are those listed in that table; D and trimming were worked out from the DNA. The table has about 310,000 clones, nearly 90% seen once. The sequence came from a woman in her forties with COVID-19, enrolled during active disease. The chain recombines TRBV9 with TRBJ1-2; perhaps TRBD1 as D (5 bases). Material: peripheral blood. The CDR3 region is CASSSRAGTNYGYTF. As DNA, the CDR3 is TGTGCCAGCAGCTCTCGCGCAGGGACTAACTATGGCTACACCTTC.